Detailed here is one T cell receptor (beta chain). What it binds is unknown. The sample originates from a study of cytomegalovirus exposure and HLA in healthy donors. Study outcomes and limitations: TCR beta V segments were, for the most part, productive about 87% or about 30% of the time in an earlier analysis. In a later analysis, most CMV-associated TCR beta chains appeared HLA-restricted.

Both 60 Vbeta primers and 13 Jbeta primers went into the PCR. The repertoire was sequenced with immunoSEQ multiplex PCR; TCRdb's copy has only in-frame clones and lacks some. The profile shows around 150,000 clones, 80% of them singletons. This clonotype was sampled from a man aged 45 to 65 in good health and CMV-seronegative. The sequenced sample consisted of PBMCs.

DNA for the CDR3: TGTGCCAGTAGTATAAAGACAGGTGGCTACACCTTC. It is translated as CASSIKTGGYTF. The rearrangement uses TRBV19 and TRBJ1-2; possible D gene TRBD1, 6 bases. This CDR3 has 12 amino acids. The V gene lost 2 bases and the J gene lost 7 bases, with 8 bases spanning the gap. Germline V gene sequence: CDR1 LNHDA, CDR2 SQIVND (reference sequence).